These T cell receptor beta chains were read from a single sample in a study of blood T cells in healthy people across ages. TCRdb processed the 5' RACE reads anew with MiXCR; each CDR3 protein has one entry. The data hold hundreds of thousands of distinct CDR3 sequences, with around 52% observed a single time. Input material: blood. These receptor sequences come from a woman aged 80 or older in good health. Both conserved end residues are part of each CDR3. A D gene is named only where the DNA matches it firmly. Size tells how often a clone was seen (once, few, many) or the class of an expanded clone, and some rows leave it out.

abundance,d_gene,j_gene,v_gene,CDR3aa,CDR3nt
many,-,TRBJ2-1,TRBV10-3,CAISADGSYNEQFF,TGTGCCATCAGCGCAGATGGGTCGTACAATGAGCAGTTCTTC
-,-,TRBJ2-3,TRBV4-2,CASSQVGAEGADTQYF,TGTGCCAGCAGCCAAGTGGGAGCGGAGGGAGCAGATACGCAGTATTTT
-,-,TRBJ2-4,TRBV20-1,CSAHPAKNIQYF,TGCAGTGCCCACCCAGCCAAAAACATTCAGTACTTC
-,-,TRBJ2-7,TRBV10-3,CAISEGRYEQYF,TGTGCCATCAGTGAGGGCCGTTACGAGCAGTACTTC
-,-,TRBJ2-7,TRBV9,CASSPGGGSYNEQYF,TGTGCCAGCAGTCCGGGCGGGGGCTCCTACAATGAGCAGTACTTC
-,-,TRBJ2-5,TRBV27,CASNPPGAAMDEQYF,TGTGCCAGCAATCCCCCTGGGGCAGCCATGGATGAGCAGTACTTC
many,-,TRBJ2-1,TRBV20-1,CSARREGYEQFF,TGCAGTGCTAGAAGGGAAGGTTATGAGCAGTTCTTC
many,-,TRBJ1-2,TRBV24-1,CATSDRNRVGYTF,TGTGCCACCAGTGATAGAAACAGGGTCGGCTACACCTTC
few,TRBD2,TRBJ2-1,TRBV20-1,CSARESSGSQYTGYEQFF,TGCAGTGCTAGAGAATCTAGCGGGAGCCAATACACTGGTTATGAGCAGTTCTTC
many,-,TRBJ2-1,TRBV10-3,CAISGGTGAPSEQFF,TGTGCCATCTCAGGCGGTACGGGGGCCCCCAGTGAGCAGTTCTTC
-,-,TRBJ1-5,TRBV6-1,CASTGMTRDGSNQPQHF,TGTGCCAGCACCGGGATGACCCGAGATGGGAGCAATCAGCCCCAGCATTTT
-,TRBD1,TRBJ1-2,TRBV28,CASSLSGQGEGGYTF,TGTGCCAGCAGTTTATCGGGACAGGGAGAAGGAGGCTACACCTTC
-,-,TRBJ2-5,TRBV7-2,CASSLRWRQETQYF,TGTGCCAGCAGCTTAAGGTGGCGGCAAGAGACCCAGTACTTC
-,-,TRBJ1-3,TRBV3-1,CASSQGRPSGNTIYF,TGTGCCAGCAGCCAAGGTCGGCCCTCTGGAAACACCATATATTTT
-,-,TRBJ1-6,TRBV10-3,CAISGQSYNSPLHF,TGTGCCATCAGCGGACAAAGCTATAATTCACCCCTCCACTTT
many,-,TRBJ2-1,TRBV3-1,CASSQRAALGNEQFF,TGTGCCAGCAGCCAAAGGGCCGCGTTGGGGAATGAGCAGTTCTTC
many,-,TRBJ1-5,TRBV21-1,CASSKDGSSYSNQPQHF,TGTGCCAGCAGCAAAGATGGCAGCTCGTATAGCAATCAGCCCCAGCATTTT
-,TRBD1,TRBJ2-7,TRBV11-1,CASCPGQGNIDEQYF,TGTGCCAGCTGTCCGGGACAGGGTAATATAGATGAGCAGTACTTC
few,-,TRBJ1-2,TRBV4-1,CASSLHRRINYGYTF,TGCGCCAGCAGCCTACACAGGAGAATTAACTATGGCTACACCTTC
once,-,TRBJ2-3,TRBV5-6,CASSFSYSDTQYF,TGTGCCAGCAGCTTTTCTTACTCAGATACGCAGTATTTT
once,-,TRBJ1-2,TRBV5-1,CASFPGPRNYGYTF,TGCGCCAGCTTTCCGGGGCCTCGGAACTATGGCTACACCTTC
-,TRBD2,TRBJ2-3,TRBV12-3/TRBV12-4,CASSDSGVGTDTQYF,TGTGCCAGCAGTGATAGCGGGGTTGGGACAGATACGCAGTATTTT